These 9 T cell receptor beta chains were sequenced from one sample in a study of blood T cell repertoires in COVID-19. Some clones are missing from TCRdb's copy, which holds only in-frame ones; the method was immunoSEQ multiplex PCR. The sample has around 70,000 clones, about 84% seen once. The sample consisted of peripheral blood. These receptors all stem from a woman aged 60-75 years with acute or convalescent COVID-19.

The V and J genes are TRBV6-5 and TRBJ2-2; D is perhaps TRBD2 (5 bases). Germline CDR1 is MNHEY and CDR2 is SVGAGI. Trimming took off 8 bases at V and 6 bases at J, with 16 bases between the two ends. This CDR3 has 14 amino acids. The CDR3 nucleotides are TGTGCCAGCGGCTTGCCGGGGTTTTCCGGGGAGCTGTTTTTT. This gives the protein CASGLPGFSGELFF.

The chain carries TRBV5-3 and TRBJ2-7, with 10 nucleotides matching TRBD1. TRBV5-3 is marked as an open reading frame, function uncertain. The CDR3 spans 15 residues. V lost 3 bases and J lost 1; bases outside the gene matches: 4. The CDR3 sequence: CARSSTGGDSYEQYF. The CDR3 region has the DNA TGTGCCAGAAGCTCGACAGGGGGCGATTCCTACGAGCAGTACTTC.

The genes are TRBV6-5 and TRBJ1-6; D remains unclear. Germline V lookup: CDR1 MNHEY, CDR2 SVGAGI. Trimming removed 8 bases from V and 0 bases from J, with 2 bases in between. CDR3 length: 12 amino acids. The CDR3: CASLSYNSPLHF. The CDR3 nucleotides are TGTGCCAGCCTCTCCTATAATTCACCCCTCCACTTT.

The chain uses TRBV19 and TRBJ1-2, with D perhaps matching TRBD1 (6 bases). Trimming left V 8 bases short and J 4 bases short, with 14 bases between. Germline lookup yields CDR1 LNHDA and CDR2 SQIVND (reference sequence). This CDR3 comprises 13 residues. The CDR3 here is CASGPLGGYGYTF. CDR3 nucleotides: TGTGCCAGTGGACCGCTAGGGGGCTATGGCTACACCTTC.

This clone was counted only a few times. This rearrangement joins TRBV27 to TRBJ1-1; 7 bases line up with TRBD1. J gave up 2 bases and V 4 bases, and 4 bases lay outside the gene matches. This CDR3 is 14 amino acids long. Germline V gene data show CDR1 as MNHEY and CDR2 as SMNVEV (reference sequence). The CDR3 DNA is TGTGCCAGCAGTTCAAGGGGGCCTAACACTGAAGCTTTCTTT. The encoded protein is CASSSRGPNTEAFF.

This chain connects TRBV5-1 to TRBJ1-1; TRBD1 matches 7 bases. The germline gives CDR1 SGHRS, CDR2 YFSETQ. J was trimmed by 1 base and V by 4 bases; bases with no gene match: 4. The CDR3 is made up of 14 amino acids. The CDR3 DNA reads TGCGCCAGCAGCGCATCAGGGGGGAACACTGAAGCTTTCTTT. It yields the protein CASSASGGNTEAFF.

For the CDR3, the DNA is TGTGCCAGTAGTATTCAGGGTTCCGATAATGAGCAGTTCTTC. It specifies CASSIQGSDNEQFF. V gene TRBV19 combines with J gene TRBJ2-1, with D possibly being TRBD1 (5 bases). The V gene lost 3 bases and the J gene lost 7 bases, with 13 bases spanning the gap. The CDR3 extends over 14 amino acids. Germline CDR1 LNHDA, CDR2 SQIVND (reference sequence).

This clone was detected only a few times. The chain uses TRBV6-6 and TRBJ2-3, with D possibly TRBD2 on 6 matching bases. Germline values: CDR1 MNHNY, CDR2 SVGAGI (reference sequence). V lost 2 bases and J 1 base, leaving 13 bases between the germline ends. CDR3 length equals 16 residues. The CDR3 spells CASSYPRDLGTDTQYF. CDR3 nucleotide sequence: TGTGCCAGCAGTTACCCGCGGGACCTTGGCACAGATACGCAGTATTTT.

This sequence joins TRBV4-1 and TRBJ1-1; 9 positions agree with TRBD1. This CDR3 comprises 14 residues. Germline V gene data show CDR1 as MGHRA and CDR2 as YSYEKL. V trimming: 2 bases; J trimming: 6 bases; junction bases outside the gene matches: 4. The CDR3 DNA follows: TGCGCCAGCAGCCAACGCACAGGGGGCTCTGAAGCTTTCTTT. As protein: CASSQRTGGSEAFF.